A selection of T cell receptor beta chains follows, all from one sample in a study of blood T cell repertoires in COVID-19. Sequenced by immunoSEQ multiplex PCR; TCRdb stores in-frame clones only, minus some. Of some 33,000 clones listed, about 85% are singletons. Specimen: peripheral blood. Source of these receptors: a man between 60 and 75 years old with acute or convalescent COVID-19. The CDR3 runs from the conserved cysteine through the conserved F or W. Fields, in order: CDR3 DNA, CDR3 protein, J gene, clone size, V gene, D gene. D genes are given only for firm matches. Only part of the rows carry a size: once, few, many, or a class if the clone is expanded.

TGTGCCAGCAGTTATCGGGGGAACTCTGGAAACACCATATATTTT	CASSYRGNSGNTIYF	TRBJ1-3	once	TRBV6-5	NA
TGCAGCGTATTCGGAACGCCGGGACAAAAAAGGCCGTTCTTC	CSVFGTPGQKRPFF	TRBJ2-1	NA	TRBV29-1	NA
TGTGCCAGCATCAGCGGCGAGCAGTTCTTC	CASISGEQFF	TRBJ2-1	NA	TRBV6-5	NA
TGTGCCATCAGTGATAAAGCGACGGGCTACAATGAGCAGTTCTTC	CAISDKATGYNEQFF	TRBJ2-1	NA	TRBV10-3	NA
TGTGCCAGCAGACGTCTTACAGGGGATCCTGAAGCTTTCTTT	CASRRLTGDPEAFF	TRBJ1-1	few	TRBV9	TRBD1
TGCGCCAGCAGCTTCGAACTAGCGGGAGAGAATGAGCAGTTCTTC	CASSFELAGENEQFF	TRBJ2-1	NA	TRBV5-1	TRBD2
TGTGCCAGCAGTTATGACTACTACACCGGGGAGCTGTTTTTT	CASSYDYYTGELFF	TRBJ2-2	once	TRBV6-5	NA
TGCGCCAGCAGCTCCCTGACAGGCTCGGAAGAGACCCAGTACTTC	CASSSLTGSEETQYF	TRBJ2-5	NA	TRBV5-1	NA
TGTGCCAGCTCGCCCGAGGGACAGGGGACAACCCTCCACTTT	CASSPEGQGTTLHF	TRBJ1-6	NA	TRBV18	TRBD1
TGTGCCAGCAGCTCCGGGACAGGGATTAGAAACACCATATATTTT	CASSSGTGIRNTIYF	TRBJ1-3	NA	TRBV11-3	TRBD1
TGTGCCAGTAGCATTACGGTAGCTACCACAGATACGCAGTATTTT	CASSITVATTDTQYF	TRBJ2-3	NA	TRBV19	NA